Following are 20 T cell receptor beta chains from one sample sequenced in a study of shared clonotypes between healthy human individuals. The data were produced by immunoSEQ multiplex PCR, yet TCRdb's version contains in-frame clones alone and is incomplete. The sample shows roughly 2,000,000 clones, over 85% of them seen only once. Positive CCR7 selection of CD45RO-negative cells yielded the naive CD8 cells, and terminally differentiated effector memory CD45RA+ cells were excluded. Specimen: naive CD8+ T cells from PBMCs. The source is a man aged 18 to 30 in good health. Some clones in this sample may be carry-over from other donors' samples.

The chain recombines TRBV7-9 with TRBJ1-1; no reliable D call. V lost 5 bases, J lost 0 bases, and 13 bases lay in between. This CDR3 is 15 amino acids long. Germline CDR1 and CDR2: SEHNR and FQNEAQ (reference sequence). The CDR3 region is CASSQRVEMNTEAFF. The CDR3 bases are TGTGCCAGCAGCCAAAGGGTGGAGATGAACACTGAAGCTTTCTTT.

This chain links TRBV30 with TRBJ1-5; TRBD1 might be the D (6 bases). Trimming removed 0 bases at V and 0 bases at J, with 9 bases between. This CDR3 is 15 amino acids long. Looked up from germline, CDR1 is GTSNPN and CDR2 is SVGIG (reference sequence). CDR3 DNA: TGTGCCTGGAGTGTAAGGGACAATAGCAATCAGCCCCAGCATTTT. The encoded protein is CAWSVRDNSNQPQHF.

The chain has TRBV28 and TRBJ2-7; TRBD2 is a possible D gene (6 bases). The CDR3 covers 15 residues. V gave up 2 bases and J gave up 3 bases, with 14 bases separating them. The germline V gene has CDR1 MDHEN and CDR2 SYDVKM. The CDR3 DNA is TGTGCCAGCAGTTTAGGTCCGGGAGTCGGCTACGAGCAGTACTTC. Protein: CASSLGPGVGYEQYF.

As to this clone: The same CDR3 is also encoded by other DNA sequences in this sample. CDR3 sequence reads: CASSLGLNYEQYF. In DNA, the CDR3 is TGTGCCAGCAGTTTAGGACTCAACTACGAGCAGTACTTC. This chain connects TRBV27 to TRBJ2-7; D may be TRBD2 (5 bases). CDR3 length: 13 residues. Looked up from germline, CDR1 is MNHEY and CDR2 is SMNVEV (reference sequence). Trimming stripped 2 bases from V and 3 bases from J, with 8 bases between.

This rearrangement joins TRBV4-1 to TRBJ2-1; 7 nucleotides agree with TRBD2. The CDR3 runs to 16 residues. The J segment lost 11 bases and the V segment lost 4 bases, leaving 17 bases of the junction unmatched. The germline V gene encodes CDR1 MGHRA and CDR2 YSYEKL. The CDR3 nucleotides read TGCGCCAGCAGCCCTCGGGAGGTTAGCGTACAATTTCAGCAGTTCTTC. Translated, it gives CASSPREVSVQFQQFF.

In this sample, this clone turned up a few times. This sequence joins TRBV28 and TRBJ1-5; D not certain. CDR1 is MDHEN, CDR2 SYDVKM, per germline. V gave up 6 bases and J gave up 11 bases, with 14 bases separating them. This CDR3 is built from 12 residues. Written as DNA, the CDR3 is TGTGCCAGCAGCCCCCTTCTCTCGGCCCAGCATTTT. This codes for CASSPLLSAQHF.

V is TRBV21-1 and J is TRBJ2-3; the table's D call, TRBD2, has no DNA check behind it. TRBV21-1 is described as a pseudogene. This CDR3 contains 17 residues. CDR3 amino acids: CASSNLPRESWGDTQYF. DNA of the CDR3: TGTGCCAGCAGCAACCTCCCTCGGGAGTCCTGGGGGGATACGCAGTATTTT.

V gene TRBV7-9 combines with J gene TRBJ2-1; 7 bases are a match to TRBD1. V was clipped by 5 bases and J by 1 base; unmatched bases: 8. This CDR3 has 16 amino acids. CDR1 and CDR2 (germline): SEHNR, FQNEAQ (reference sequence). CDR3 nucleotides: TGTGCCAGCAGCCCGCGGACAGGAGGTTCCTACAATGAGCAGTTCTTC. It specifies CASSPRTGGSYNEQFF.

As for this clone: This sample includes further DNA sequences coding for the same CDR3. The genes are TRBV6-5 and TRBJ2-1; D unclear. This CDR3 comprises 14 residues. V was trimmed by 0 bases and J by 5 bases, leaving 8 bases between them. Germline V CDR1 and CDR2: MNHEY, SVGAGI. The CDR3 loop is CASSYSGPDNEQFF. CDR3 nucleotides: TGTGCCAGCAGTTACTCCGGACCGGACAATGAGCAGTTCTTC.

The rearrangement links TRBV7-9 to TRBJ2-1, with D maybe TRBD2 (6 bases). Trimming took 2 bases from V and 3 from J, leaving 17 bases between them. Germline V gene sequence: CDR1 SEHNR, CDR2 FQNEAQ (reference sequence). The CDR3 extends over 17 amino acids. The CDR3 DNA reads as TGTGCCAGCAGCTTAAATCAGATGCGGGGTTTCTACAATGAGCAGTTCTTC. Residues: CASSLNQMRGFYNEQFF. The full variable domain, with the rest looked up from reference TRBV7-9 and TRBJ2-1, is DTGVSQNPRHKITKRGQNVTFRCDPISEHNRLYWYRQTLGQGPEFLTYFQNEAQLEKSRLLSDRFSAERPKGSFSTLEIQRTEQGDSAMYLCASSLNQMRGFYNEQFFGPGTRLTVL.

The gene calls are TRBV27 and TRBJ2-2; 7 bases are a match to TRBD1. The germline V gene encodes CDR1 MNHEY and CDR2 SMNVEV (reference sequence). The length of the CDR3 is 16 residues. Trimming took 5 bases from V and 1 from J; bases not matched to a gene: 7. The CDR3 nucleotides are TGTGCCAGCAGTCCCCCGACAGGGCTGAACACCGGGGAGCTGTTTTTT. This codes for CASSPPTGLNTGELFF.

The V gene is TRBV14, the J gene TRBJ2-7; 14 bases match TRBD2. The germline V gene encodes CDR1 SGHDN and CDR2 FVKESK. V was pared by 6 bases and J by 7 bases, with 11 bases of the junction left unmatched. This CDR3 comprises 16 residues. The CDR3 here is CASRPGGGLAGEEQYF. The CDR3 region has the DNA TGTGCCAGCAGGCCCGGCGGGGGACTAGCGGGAGAGGAGCAGTACTTC.

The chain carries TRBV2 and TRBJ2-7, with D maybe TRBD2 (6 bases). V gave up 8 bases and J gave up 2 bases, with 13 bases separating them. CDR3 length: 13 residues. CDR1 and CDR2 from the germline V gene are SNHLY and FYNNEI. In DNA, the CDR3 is TGTGCCAGCGGGGGAGGCGACGCCTACGAGCAGTACTTC. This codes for CASGGGDAYEQYF. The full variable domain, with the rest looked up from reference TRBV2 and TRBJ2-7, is EPEVTQTPSHQVTQMGQEVILRCVPISNHLYFYWYRQILGQKVEFLVSFYNNEISEKSEIFDDQFSVERPDGSNFTLKIRSTKLEDSAMYFCASGGGDAYEQYFGPGTRLTVT.

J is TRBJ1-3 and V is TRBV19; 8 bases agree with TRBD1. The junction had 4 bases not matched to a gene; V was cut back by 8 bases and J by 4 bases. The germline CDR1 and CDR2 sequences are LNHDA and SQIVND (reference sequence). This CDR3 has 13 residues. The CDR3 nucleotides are TGTGCCAGTGGCCGGGACAGGGGAAACACCATATATTTT. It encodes CASGRDRGNTIYF.

The CDR3 reads CASSTGTGSNQPQHF. The CDR3, as DNA: TGTGCCAGTAGTACCGGGACAGGAAGCAATCAGCCCCAGCATTTT. The J gene is TRBJ1-5, the V gene TRBV19; TRBD1 matches 8 bases. The CDR3 covers 15 residues. Trimming at V came to 4 bases and at J to 1 base, leaving 3 bases not matched to a gene. Germline V CDR1 and CDR2: LNHDA, SQIVND (reference sequence).

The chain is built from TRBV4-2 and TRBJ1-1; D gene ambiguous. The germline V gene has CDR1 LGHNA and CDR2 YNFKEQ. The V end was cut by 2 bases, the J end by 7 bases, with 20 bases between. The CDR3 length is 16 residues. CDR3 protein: CASSQPSRARAGEAFF. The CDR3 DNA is TGTGCCAGCAGCCAACCCTCACGGGCAAGAGCCGGTGAAGCTTTCTTT.

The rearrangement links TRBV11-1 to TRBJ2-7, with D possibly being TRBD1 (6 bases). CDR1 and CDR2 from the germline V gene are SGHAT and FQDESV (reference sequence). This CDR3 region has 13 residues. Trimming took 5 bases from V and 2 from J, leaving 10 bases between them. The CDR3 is CASSGGRAYEQYF. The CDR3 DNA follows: TGTGCCAGCAGCGGGGGCAGGGCCTACGAGCAGTACTTC.

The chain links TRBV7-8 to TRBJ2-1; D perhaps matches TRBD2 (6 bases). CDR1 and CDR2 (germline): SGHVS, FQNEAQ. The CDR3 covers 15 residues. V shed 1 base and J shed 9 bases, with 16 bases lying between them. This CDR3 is CASSLGSGTLGEQFF. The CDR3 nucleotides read TGTGCCAGCAGCTTAGGATCCGGGACTCTGGGTGAGCAGTTCTTC.

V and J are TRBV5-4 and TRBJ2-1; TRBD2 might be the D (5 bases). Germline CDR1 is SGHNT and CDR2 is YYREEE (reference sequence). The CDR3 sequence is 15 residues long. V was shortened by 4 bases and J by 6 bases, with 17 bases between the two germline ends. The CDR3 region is CASSPWRQGSNEQFF. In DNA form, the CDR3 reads TGTGCCAGCAGCCCTTGGCGCCAAGGGAGCAATGAGCAGTTCTTC.

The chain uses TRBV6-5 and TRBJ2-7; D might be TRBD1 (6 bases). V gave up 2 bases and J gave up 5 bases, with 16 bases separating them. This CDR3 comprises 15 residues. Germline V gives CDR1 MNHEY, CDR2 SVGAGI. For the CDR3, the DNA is TGTGCCAGCAGTTACGGGGGCCCGCCTGGGGACGAGCAGTACTTC. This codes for CASSYGGPPGDEQYF.